This is a list of T cell receptor beta chains from one sample in a study of neurological immune-mediated disorders. From the 5' RACE reads, TCRdb called clonotypes with MiXCR, one entry per CDR3 protein. The table shows over 70,000 distinct CDR3 sequences, with 10% to 13% occurring only once. The source material was PBMCs. These receptor sequences come from a man under 40 in good health. Each CDR3 is given without its conserved first and last residue. The order of the fields is V gene, CDR3 length, J gene, CDR3 protein.

TRBV6-5,13,TRBJ2-7,ASSFLWGPSYEQY
TRBV12-3/TRBV12-4,9,TRBJ1-1,ASSSDKGAF
TRBV20-1,10,TRBJ2-7,SARVDGYEQY
TRBV30,11,TRBJ2-1,AWVGPNNNEQF
TRBV18,11,TRBJ1-4,ASSRYREEKLF
TRBV27,13,TRBJ2-2,ASSYVRGDTGELF
TRBV6-1,12,TRBJ2-1,ASIDRQGVNEQF
TRBV20-1,12,TRBJ2-3,SAPDQRELDTQY
TRBV5-1,12,TRBJ1-4,ASSPGGGNEKLF
TRBV11-2,12,TRBJ2-2,ASSTDRNTGELF
TRBV20-1,12,TRBJ2-3,SARVSTGTDTQY
TRBV20-1,10,TRBJ1-5,SVGGVNQPQH
TRBV6-5,10,TRBJ1-4,ASGATGEKLF
TRBV5-1,16,TRBJ2-7,ASSLGLDPRLPGYEQY
TRBV11-1,12,TRBJ2-3,ASASEGSTDTQY
TRBV7-9,13,TRBJ1-5,ASSSGQGGNQPQH
TRBV4-1,14,TRBJ2-1,ASSRDRRGTYNEQF
TRBV19,15,TRBJ2-2,ASSIDPLGRSVGELF
TRBV18,14,TRBJ2-2,ASSPMAPTNTGELF
TRBV10-3,11,TRBJ1-1,AISDGLNTEAF
TRBV20-1,12,TRBJ2-5,SARPGGPGETQY
TRBV18,12,TRBJ2-7,ASSQNQDSYEQY
TRBV29-1,12,TRBJ1-1,SVDRGSPNTEAF
TRBV20-1,10,TRBJ2-7,SAGVSSYEQY